This TCR beta chain was sequenced during a study of T cell responses to AZD1222 COVID-19 vaccine. General study points: Reportedly, close to half of spike-specific TCRs are directed against unmutated variant regions. White British donors predominated, females outnumbered males, and clonal diversity was possibly underestimated. At baseline, just a handful of AZD1222 recipients tested seropositive. Repertoires in all cases were sampled only once the peak T cell response had passed.

Details on this clone: The antigen is not known.

Trimming removed 1 base from V and 4 bases from J, with 7 bases in between. CDR3 length: 13 amino acids. Looked up from germline, CDR1 is MGHRA and CDR2 is YSYEKL. Produced via immunoSEQ multiplex PCR; TCRdb's table is partial and in-frame only. The sample lists over 110,000 clones, approximately 94% occurring once. The genes are TRBV4-1 and TRBJ1-2; D remains ambiguous. Specimen: peripheral blood, collected on day 0 of AZD1222 vaccination. This sequence originates from an adult in good health. The CDR3 coding sequence is TGCGCCAGCAGCCAAGGGGAGGGCTATGGCTACACCTTC. Translated, it gives CASSQGEGYGYTF.